This passage covers 20 T cell receptor beta chains from one sample sequenced in a study of blood T cell repertoires in COVID-19. The data were produced by immunoSEQ multiplex PCR, yet TCRdb's version contains in-frame clones alone and is incomplete. The sample yields roughly 270,000 clones, about 85% seen once. What was sequenced was PBMCs or T cells enriched from blood (not recorded which). The receptors originated from a woman aged 50 to 65 who had recovered from COVID-19.

This clone was observed a few times. This chain connects TRBV3-1 (or the pseudogene TRBV3-2) to TRBJ1-5; 10 bases are a match to TRBD1. J gave up 1 base and V 8 bases, and 2 bases lay outside the gene matches. The CDR3 runs to 14 residues. From germline, CDR1 is LGHDT and CDR2 YNNKEL (reference sequence). The CDR3: CASGDRGSNQPQHF. The CDR3 nucleotides read TGTGCCAGCGGGGACAGGGGAAGCAATCAGCCCCAGCATTTT.

V usage is TRBV5-1 and J usage is TRBJ2-1, with TRBD2 identical over 10 bases. The CDR3 runs to 14 residues. Trimming took 3 bases from V and 4 from J; bases not matched to a gene: 1. Germline V gives CDR1 SGHRS, CDR2 YFSETQ. Written as DNA, the CDR3 is TGCGCCAGCAGCTCGGGACTAGCGTACAATGAGCAGTTCTTC. Its protein product is CASSSGLAYNEQFF.

This chain uses TRBV11-2 with TRBJ2-3, with D perhaps TRBD1 (6 bases). The CDR3 is 16 amino acids. V was clipped by 1 base and J by 6 bases, with 17 bases between them. CDR1 and CDR2 from the germline V gene are SGHAT and FQNNGV. The CDR3 sequence is CASSLVSGRGGDTQYF. The DNA of the CDR3 is TGTGCCAGCAGCTTAGTATCGGGCAGGGGTGGGGATACGCAGTATTTT.

In DNA, the CDR3 is TGTGCCAGTAGTATTCGACAGATCTATAGCAATCAGCCCCAGCATTTT. Encoded protein: CASSIRQIYSNQPQHF. The V call is TRBV19, the J call TRBJ1-5; a possible D gene is TRBD1 (5 bases). The CDR3 runs 16 residues. Germline CDR1 reads LNHDA; CDR2 reads SQIVND (reference sequence). V was clipped by 3 bases and J by 0 bases, with 12 bases between them. Complete variable domain (other parts from reference TRBV19 and TRBJ1-5): DGGITQSPKYLFRKEGQNVTLSCEQNLNHDAMYWYRQDPGQGLRLIYYSQIVNDFQKGDIAEGYSVSREKKESFPLTVTSAQKNPTAFYLCASSIRQIYSNQPQHFGDGTRLSIL.

CDR3 sequence reads: CASSLGGRQEKLFF. The CDR3 DNA follows: TGCGCCAGCAGCTTGGGGGGGCGTCAAGAAAAACTGTTTTTT. The V call is TRBV5-1, the J call TRBJ1-4; perhaps TRBD1 as D (6 bases). CDR1 SGHRS and CDR2 YFSETQ come from the germline V gene. The V and J ends lost 0 bases and 8 bases respectively, with 11 bases between them. CDR3 size: 14 residues.

V gene TRBV7-2 combines with J gene TRBJ1-1; D uncertain. Germline V CDR1 and CDR2: SGHTA, FQGNSA. The CDR3 length is 14 residues. Trimming cost V 3 bases and J 0 bases, with 8 bases left between them. CDR3 coding DNA: TGTGCCAGCAGCTTTGCACCTATGAACACTGAAGCTTTCTTT. Its protein is CASSFAPMNTEAFF.

The sample holds a few counts of this clone. This chain uses TRBV6-5 with TRBJ1-1, with 7 bases fitting TRBD1. Germline values: CDR1 MNHEY, CDR2 SVGAGI. This CDR3 has 16 residues. The V gene end was trimmed by 2 bases and the J gene end by 0 bases; junction bases not matched to a gene: 6. This chain's CDR3 is CASSYDRAPMNTEAFF. CDR3 DNA: TGTGCCAGCAGTTACGACAGGGCGCCCATGAACACTGAAGCTTTCTTT.

Here the CDR3 DNA reads TGTGCCAGCAGCTTGAATAGCGGTGGAGAGACCCAGTACTTC. Protein: CASSLNSGGETQYF. The chain has TRBV5-4 and TRBJ2-5, with D possibly matching TRBD2 (6 bases). Germline V CDR1 and CDR2: SGHNT, YYREEE (reference sequence). V was cut by 1 base and J by 4 bases, with 11 bases left in between. The CDR3 contains 14 residues.

The CDR3, as DNA: TGTGCCAGCAGCCAAGATCGGGGATCCTACAATGAGCAGTTCTTC. The encoded protein is CASSQDRGSYNEQFF. The rearrangement uses TRBV3-1 (or the pseudogene TRBV3-2) and TRBJ2-1, with D possibly being TRBD2 (5 bases). The CDR3 spans 15 residues. Germline values: CDR1 LGHDT, CDR2 YNNKEL (reference sequence). Trimming removed 0 bases from V and 1 base from J, with 7 bases in between.

This clone showed up just once. The CDR3 DNA follows: TGTGCCAGCAGTTCCAGGGCAGGGGTCACTGAAGCTTTCTTT. Protein sequence: CASSSRAGVTEAFF. V usage is TRBV27 and J usage is TRBJ1-1, with TRBD1 as a possible D gene (6 bases). The CDR3 is 14 amino acids. V was trimmed by 4 bases and J by 4 bases, leaving 13 bases between them. Germline assignment: CDR1 MNHEY and CDR2 SMNVEV (reference sequence).

V usage is TRBV24-1 and J usage is TRBJ2-7; TRBD2 might be the D (6 bases). This CDR3 has 12 residues. Trimming took 5 bases from V and 7 from J, leaving 11 bases between them. Germline CDR1 is KGHDR and CDR2 is SFDVKD. CDR3 in amino acids: CATSGDAGEQYF. CDR3 DNA: TGTGCCACCAGTGGGGACGCGGGAGAGCAGTACTTC.

The chain has TRBV19 and TRBJ2-4; 8 positions match TRBD2. The CDR3 is 18 residues long. The germline gives CDR1 LNHDA, CDR2 SQIVND (reference sequence). With V trimmed by 5 bases and J by 2 bases, 14 bases remained unmatched. The CDR3 loop is CASSPRTSSSLTKNIQYF. DNA for the CDR3: TGTGCCAGTAGTCCGAGGACTAGCTCTAGCCTAACCAAAAACATTCAGTACTTC.

This clone was seen a few times. The V and J genes are TRBV5-1 and TRBJ2-2, with 7 positions matching TRBD1. Germline V gene lookup returns CDR1 SGHRS and CDR2 YFSETQ. The V segment lost 4 bases and the J segment 1 base; nucleotides outside the gene matches: 10. CDR3 length: 17 amino acids. The CDR3 here is CASSIRKDRLNTGELFF. Here the CDR3 DNA reads TGCGCCAGCAGCATCCGCAAGGACAGGTTGAACACCGGGGAGCTGTTTTTT.

The CDR3 coding sequence is TGTGCCAGCAGCCTATCGGGACTCAATCCCCACGAGCAGTACTTC. As protein: CASSLSGLNPHEQYF. This chain connects TRBV3-1 (or the pseudogene TRBV3-2) to TRBJ2-7, with D perhaps matching TRBD2 (6 bases). The V gene's germline CDR1 is LGHDT and CDR2 YNNKEL (reference sequence). This CDR3 has 15 amino acids. V was pared by 4 bases and J by 5 bases, with 18 bases between.

The rearrangement links TRBV5-1 to TRBJ1-1; 8 bases are a match to TRBD1. CDR3 size: 12 residues. Germline V gives CDR1 SGHRS, CDR2 YFSETQ. V lost 0 bases to trimming and J lost 8 bases; unmatched junction nucleotides: 0. As DNA, the CDR3 is TGCGCCAGCAGCTTGGACAGGGGGGAAGCTTTCTTT. Its translation: CASSLDRGEAFF.

This chain joins TRBV6-5 and TRBJ1-1; maybe TRBD1 (6 bases). Between the trimmed V and J ends, which lost 2 bases and 0 bases, there was a span of 10 bases. The CDR3 totals 15 residues. CDR1 is MNHEY, CDR2 SVGAGI, per germline. DNA of the CDR3: TGTGCCAGCAGTTACGCAACAGGGATGAACACTGAAGCTTTCTTT. Amino acids: CASSYATGMNTEAFF.

The V and J genes are TRBV18 and TRBJ1-5; 8 nucleotides agree with TRBD1. The junction had 3 bases not matched to a gene; V was cut back by 0 bases and J by 2 bases. This CDR3 has 16 residues. Germline CDR1 is KGHSH and CDR2 is LQKENI. DNA for the CDR3: TGTGCCAGCTCACCACCTGCGACAGGGGGCAATCAGCCCCAGCATTTT. This codes for CASSPPATGGNQPQHF.

V and J are TRBV27 and TRBJ2-1; 14 bases are shared with TRBD2. The CDR3 runs 18 residues. Looked up from germline, CDR1 is MNHEY and CDR2 is SMNVEV (reference sequence). After removal of 8 bases from V and 5 bases from J, the junction contained 14 bases not matched to a gene. The CDR3 DNA reads as TGTGCCAGCTCCCAGGGGAGGACTAGCGGGAGGAGGGACAATGAGCAGTTCTTC. Translating it yields CASSQGRTSGRRDNEQFF.

The table lists this clone with a few counts. The chain recombines TRBV9 with TRBJ1-1; the D is unclear. V was trimmed by 0 bases and J by 4 bases, leaving 10 bases between them. Germline V gives CDR1 SGDLS, CDR2 YYNGEE. The CDR3 has 14 residues. The CDR3 DNA is TGTGCCAGCAGCGTAGATCCTTCCTTCACTGAAGCTTTCTTT. As protein: CASSVDPSFTEAFF.

The rearrangement links TRBV5-1 to TRBJ2-5, with D hard to call. In germline, CDR1 is SGHRS, CDR2 YFSETQ. Trimming cost V 4 bases and J 5 bases, with 18 bases left between them. The CDR3 has 15 residues. CDR3 DNA: TGCGCCAGCAGCATTTACTTCTCTGGGCCGGAGACCCAGTACTTC. It yields the protein CASSIYFSGPETQYF.